Listed below are T cell receptor beta chains from one sample, sequenced in a study of cytomegalovirus exposure and HLA in healthy donors. Assay used: immunoSEQ multiplex PCR; TCRdb lists only in-frame clones, some missing. The repertoire holds approximately 69,000 clones, with 60% to 85% as singletons. Sequencing input: PBMCs. The receptors were gathered from a man between 18 and 35 years old in good health and CMV-seronegative. Each CDR3 is given with its conserved first and last residue. The D gene is left open where the match is weak. Clone size appears in some rows only: once, few, many, or a class for an expanded clone.

J gene: TRBJ1-2
V gene: TRBV5-4
clone size: .
D gene: .
CDR3 DNA: TGTGCCAGCAGCTTGGTGACTGGGTCCGCTAACTATGGCTACACCTTC
CDR3 protein: CASSLVTGSANYGYTF

J gene: TRBJ2-6
V gene: TRBV5-6
clone size: .
D gene: .
CDR3 DNA: TGTGCCAGCAGCTCTACCTCCGGGGCCAACGTCCTGACTTTC
CDR3 protein: CASSSTSGANVLTF

J gene: TRBJ2-5
V gene: TRBV15
clone size: .
D gene: .
CDR3 DNA: TGTGCCACCAGCAGTACGGACAGCGACTTCCAAGAGACCCAGTACTTC
CDR3 protein: CATSSTDSDFQETQYF

J gene: TRBJ1-6
V gene: TRBV5-6
clone size: .
D gene: .
CDR3 DNA: TGTGCCAGCAATTCCCGGCGGCAGAATAATTCACCCCTCCACTTT
CDR3 protein: CASNSRRQNNSPLHF

J gene: TRBJ2-3
V gene: TRBV7-2
clone size: .
D gene: .
CDR3 DNA: TGTGCCAGCAGCCGACAAGGACAGATATGGGATACGCAGTATTTT
CDR3 protein: CASSRQGQIWDTQYF

J gene: TRBJ1-2
V gene: TRBV4-1
clone size: few
D gene: .
CDR3 DNA: TGCGCCAGCAGCCAAGATAGGTTGTCAGAGGCTAACTATGGCTACACCTTC
CDR3 protein: CASSQDRLSEANYGYTF

J gene: TRBJ2-5
V gene: TRBV2
clone size: .
D gene: .
CDR3 DNA: TGTGCCAGCAGCGAGGACGGACAGTACCAAGAGACCCAGTACTTC
CDR3 protein: CASSEDGQYQETQYF

J gene: TRBJ2-2
V gene: TRBV5-1
clone size: .
D gene: .
CDR3 DNA: TGCGCCAGCAGCATGGACATCAACACCGGGGAGCTGTTTTTT
CDR3 protein: CASSMDINTGELFF

J gene: TRBJ1-1
V gene: TRBV7-2
clone size: .
D gene: TRBD1
CDR3 DNA: TGTGCCAGCAGCGCCCCCCGGGACAGACCCTACATGAACACTGAAGCTTTCTTT
CDR3 protein: CASSAPRDRPYMNTEAFF

J gene: TRBJ2-2
V gene: TRBV5-5
clone size: .
D gene: TRBD1
CDR3 DNA: TGTGCCAGCAGCGTCCGGGACAGCAGTAACACCGGGGAGCTGTTTTTT
CDR3 protein: CASSVRDSSNTGELFF

J gene: TRBJ2-2
V gene: TRBV5-6
clone size: .
D gene: TRBD2
CDR3 DNA: TGTGCCAGCAGCTTGTCGGCTAGCGGGGGGCACGGGGAGCTGTTTTTT
CDR3 protein: CASSLSASGGHGELFF

J gene: TRBJ1-2
V gene: TRBV4-2
clone size: .
D gene: .
CDR3 DNA: TGTGCCAGCAGCCGAGAAATACAGGGAGGGAATGGCTACACCTTC
CDR3 protein: CASSREIQGGNGYTF

J gene: TRBJ1-5
V gene: TRBV28
clone size: .
D gene: .
CDR3 DNA: TGTGCCAGCACCCTCAGGGGAAACAATCAGCCCCAGCATTTT
CDR3 protein: CASTLRGNNQPQHF

J gene: TRBJ1-5
V gene: TRBV10-1
clone size: .
D gene: .
CDR3 DNA: TGCGCCAGCACTTCAAGGATCCCGAGGAGCAATCAGCCCCAGCATTTT
CDR3 protein: CASTSRIPRSNQPQHF

J gene: TRBJ1-6
V gene: TRBV14
clone size: .
D gene: TRBD1
CDR3 DNA: TGTGCCAGCAGCATTCGGACAGGGGGAAGTTCACCCCTCCACTTT
CDR3 protein: CASSIRTGGSSPLHF

J gene: TRBJ1-2
V gene: TRBV9
clone size: .
D gene: TRBD1
CDR3 DNA: TGTGCCAGCAGCGTACTTGGACAGGACTCCTATGGCTACACCTTC
CDR3 protein: CASSVLGQDSYGYTF

J gene: TRBJ2-1
V gene: TRBV30
clone size: .
D gene: .
CDR3 DNA: TGTGCCTGGAGTGACAGGGTCAATGAGCAGTTCTTC
CDR3 protein: CAWSDRVNEQFF

J gene: TRBJ1-5
V gene: TRBV25-1
clone size: .
D gene: TRBD1
CDR3 DNA: TGTGCCAGCAGTTCCAATACAGGGGAGGCTCAGCCCCAGCATTTT
CDR3 protein: CASSSNTGEAQPQHF

J gene: TRBJ2-3
V gene: TRBV28
clone size: .
D gene: TRBD2
CDR3 DNA: TGTGCCAGCAGTTTCTGGCGGGGGAACACAGATACGCAGTATTTT
CDR3 protein: CASSFWRGNTDTQYF

J gene: TRBJ1-3
V gene: TRBV27
clone size: .
D gene: .
CDR3 DNA: TGTGCCAGCAGTTTAGGGCGTCCTGGAAACACCATATATTTT
CDR3 protein: CASSLGRPGNTIYF

J gene: TRBJ1-1
V gene: TRBV7-3
clone size: .
D gene: .
CDR3 DNA: TGTGCCCACTCGGGGATGAACACTGAAGCTTTCTTT
CDR3 protein: CAHSGMNTEAFF

J gene: TRBJ1-2
V gene: TRBV18
clone size: .
D gene: TRBD1
CDR3 DNA: TGTGCCAGCTCACCACCGGGACAGAGTAACTATGGCTACACTTTC
CDR3 protein: CASSPPGQSNYGYTF

J gene: TRBJ2-1
V gene: TRBV4-3
clone size: .
D gene: TRBD1
CDR3 DNA: TGCGCCAGCAGCCAAGGTGCGTGGACAGGGGGCAATGAGCAGTTCTTC
CDR3 protein: CASSQGAWTGGNEQFF

J gene: TRBJ1-5
V gene: TRBV18
clone size: .
D gene: .
CDR3 DNA: TGTGCCAGCTCACCATTGGGCGGACAGCCTAATCAGCCCCAGCATTTT
CDR3 protein: CASSPLGGQPNQPQHF

J gene: TRBJ1-2
V gene: TRBV2
clone size: .
D gene: .
CDR3 DNA: TGTGCCAGCAGCCCGATACAGGGAAACTATGGCTACACCTTC
CDR3 protein: CASSPIQGNYGYTF

J gene: TRBJ1-1
V gene: TRBV19
clone size: .
D gene: .
CDR3 DNA: TGTGCCAGTAGTATAGATCTCGGGACTCGGTACACTGAAGCTTTCTTT
CDR3 protein: CASSIDLGTRYTEAFF

J gene: TRBJ1-2
V gene: TRBV28
clone size: .
D gene: .
CDR3 DNA: TGTGCCAGCAGCCCGGGACTCAGTCGCTATGGCTACACCTTC
CDR3 protein: CASSPGLSRYGYTF

J gene: TRBJ1-1
V gene: TRBV5-4
clone size: few
D gene: .
CDR3 DNA: TGTGCCAGCAGCCCTGACAGATCCCCTGAAGCTTTCTTT
CDR3 protein: CASSPDRSPEAFF

J gene: TRBJ1-1
V gene: TRBV10-2
clone size: .
D gene: .
CDR3 DNA: TGCGCCAGCAGTGAGATCCGGGTGAACACTGAAGCTTTCTTT
CDR3 protein: CASSEIRVNTEAFF

J gene: TRBJ2-2
V gene: TRBV29-1
clone size: .
D gene: TRBD1
CDR3 DNA: TGCAGCGTCTCTACAGGGGGAACCGGGGAGCTGTTTTTT
CDR3 protein: CSVSTGGTGELFF

J gene: TRBJ2-2
V gene: TRBV11-3
clone size: few
D gene: TRBD2
CDR3 DNA: TGTGCCAGCAGCTCAGGACTAGGGCACACCGGGGAGCTGTTTTTT
CDR3 protein: CASSSGLGHTGELFF

J gene: TRBJ1-4
V gene: TRBV28
clone size: .
D gene: TRBD1
CDR3 DNA: TGTGCCAGCAGTTTACAACAGGGGGAACTGTTTTTT
CDR3 protein: CASSLQQGELFF

J gene: TRBJ2-1
V gene: TRBV2
clone size: .
D gene: TRBD2
CDR3 DNA: TGTGCCACCGGGACTAGCGGGGCGGGGGGGCAGTTCTTC
CDR3 protein: CATGTSGAGGQFF

J gene: TRBJ1-5
V gene: TRBV7-9
clone size: .
D gene: .
CDR3 DNA: TGTGCCAGCAGCTTAGACAGGGTGGGCGTTCGAGGTCAGCCCCAGCATTTT
CDR3 protein: CASSLDRVGVRGQPQHF

J gene: TRBJ2-5
V gene: TRBV7-2
clone size: .
D gene: TRBD2
CDR3 DNA: TGTGCCAGCAGCCGACTCCCGAGCGGGGTCCAAGAGACCCAGTACTTC
CDR3 protein: CASSRLPSGVQETQYF

J gene: TRBJ1-1
V gene: TRBV11-3
clone size: .
D gene: .
CDR3 DNA: TGTGCCAGCAGCTCCGGACAGAACACTGAAGCTTTCTTT
CDR3 protein: CASSSGQNTEAFF

J gene: TRBJ2-1
V gene: TRBV7-3
clone size: .
D gene: TRBD1
CDR3 DNA: TGTGCCAGCAGCGGCGACAGGGGTGATGAGCAGTTCTTC
CDR3 protein: CASSGDRGDEQFF

J gene: TRBJ2-1
V gene: TRBV11-2
clone size: .
D gene: .
CDR3 DNA: TGTGCCAGCGGGGGGGCCTTCAATGAGCAGTTCTTC
CDR3 protein: CASGGAFNEQFF

J gene: TRBJ1-2
V gene: TRBV19
clone size: once
D gene: .
CDR3 DNA: TGTGCCAGTAGCCCGGCGGCGTTCTACTATGGCTACACCTTC
CDR3 protein: CASSPAAFYYGYTF

J gene: TRBJ1-1
V gene: TRBV7-7
clone size: .
D gene: .
CDR3 DNA: TGTGCCAGCAGCTTAGAACAGAACACTGAAGCTTTCTTT
CDR3 protein: CASSLEQNTEAFF

J gene: TRBJ1-1
V gene: TRBV10-3
clone size: .
D gene: .
CDR3 DNA: TGTGCCTCTGGGGCAGGGGCGGACACTGAAGCTTTCTTT
CDR3 protein: CASGAGADTEAFF

J gene: TRBJ2-3
V gene: TRBV11-2
clone size: .
D gene: .
CDR3 DNA: TGTGCCAGCAGCCAGGGCGGCAGGGTGGTCACAGATACGCAGTATTTT
CDR3 protein: CASSQGGRVVTDTQYF

J gene: TRBJ2-7
V gene: TRBV11-1
clone size: .
D gene: TRBD1
CDR3 DNA: TGTGCCAGCAGCCGCTTCGGGACAGTAGAATACGAGCAGTACTTC
CDR3 protein: CASSRFGTVEYEQYF

J gene: TRBJ2-7
V gene: TRBV5-1
clone size: .
D gene: TRBD1
CDR3 DNA: TGCGCCAGCAGCGCCCGACAGGGACCCAACGAGCAGTACTTC
CDR3 protein: CASSARQGPNEQYF

J gene: TRBJ2-5
V gene: TRBV7-9
clone size: .
D gene: .
CDR3 DNA: TGTGCCAGCAGCCAGGGATGGGAGACCCAGTACTTC
CDR3 protein: CASSQGWETQYF

J gene: TRBJ2-7
V gene: TRBV11-3
clone size: .
D gene: TRBD1
CDR3 DNA: TGTGCCAGCAGCTTAAGCCCTGACAGGGGCTACGAGCAGTACTTC
CDR3 protein: CASSLSPDRGYEQYF

J gene: TRBJ2-3
V gene: TRBV5-1
clone size: .
D gene: TRBD2
CDR3 DNA: TGCGCCAGCAGCTTGAGGGGCGGGGGAGTCACAGATACGCAGTATTTT
CDR3 protein: CASSLRGGGVTDTQYF

J gene: TRBJ1-2
V gene: TRBV6-1
clone size: .
D gene: .
CDR3 DNA: TGTGCCAGCATGTGGCAGGGGAATTGGTATGGCTACACCTTC
CDR3 protein: CASMWQGNWYGYTF

J gene: TRBJ1-5
V gene: TRBV30
clone size: few
D gene: TRBD1
CDR3 DNA: TGTGCCTGGAGTGCCGGGACAGATAATCAGCCCCAGCATTTT
CDR3 protein: CAWSAGTDNQPQHF

J gene: TRBJ2-3
V gene: TRBV7-9
clone size: .
D gene: TRBD2
CDR3 DNA: TGTGCCAGCAGCCAAGAGGTTCTAGCGGGGGCAGATACGCAGTATTTT
CDR3 protein: CASSQEVLAGADTQYF

J gene: TRBJ1-5
V gene: TRBV4-2
clone size: once
D gene: TRBD1
CDR3 DNA: TGTGCCAGCAGCCAAGAAGGACAGGTTATGAGTCAGCCCCAGCATTTT
CDR3 protein: CASSQEGQVMSQPQHF

J gene: TRBJ1-1
V gene: TRBV19
clone size: .
D gene: .
CDR3 DNA: TGTGCCAGTAGTATAGCCGGGGTCACTGAAGCTTTCTTT
CDR3 protein: CASSIAGVTEAFF